Listed below are T cell receptor beta chains from one sample, sequenced in a study of T cell changes during pregnancy in multiple sclerosis. TCRdb keeps only in-frame clones here, not all; method: immunoSEQ multiplex PCR. The table has more than 45,000 clones, about 94% seen once. The sequencing used CD4+ T cells from peripheral blood mononuclear cells, collected in the first trimester of pregnancy. The origin of the receptors is a female donor with multiple sclerosis, enrolled in a pregnancy study. Each CDR3 is given with its conserved first and last residue. The D gene is left open where the match is weak. Clone size, where shown, is once, few, many, or a class for clones that have expanded.

TRBJ2-5	TRBV7-3	TRBD1	-	TGTGCCAGCAGCTCACAGGGGTCGTACCAAGAGACCCAGTACTTC	CASSSQGSYQETQYF
TRBJ1-1	TRBV4-1	-	-	TGCGCCAGCAGCCAAGTAGGGTTCGGGGGGCGGGAGGCTTTCTTT	CASSQVGFGGREAFF
TRBJ1-1	TRBV13	TRBD1	-	TGTGCCAGCAGCTTTAACAGGGGAAGGACTGAAGCTTTCTTT	CASSFNRGRTEAFF
TRBJ1-2	TRBV4-2	TRBD1	-	TGTGCCAGCAGCCAAGAAACAGGGGCTAACTATGGCTACACCTTC	CASSQETGANYGYTF
TRBJ1-2	TRBV6-5	TRBD1	-	TGTGCCAGCAGTTACCCGGGACAGGGATCGGGTGGCTACACCTTC	CASSYPGQGSGGYTF
TRBJ2-5	TRBV7-6	TRBD2	-	TGTGCCAGCAGCTCCTCCCTCCTAGCGGGGGGGGGAGAGACCCAGTACTTC	CASSSSLLAGGGETQYF
TRBJ1-6	TRBV7-8	TRBD1	-	TGTGCCAGCAGATACACCCGGGACAGTTATGCACCCCTCCACTTT	CASRYTRDSYAPLHF
TRBJ2-3	TRBV7-6	TRBD2	once	TGTGCCAGCAGCCGACGGGGGAGCGGGGGGGATCCTACGGGCACAGATACGCAGTATTTT	CASSRRGSGGDPTGTDTQYF
TRBJ1-5	TRBV19	TRBD1	-	TGTGCCAGTAGTACGCGGACAGGGGCTGGGCAGCCCCAGCATTTT	CASSTRTGAGQPQHF
TRBJ1-2	TRBV7-2	-	-	TGTGCCAGCAGCTCCAGGACAAATAGTAACTATGGCTACACCTTC	CASSSRTNSNYGYTF
TRBJ2-3	TRBV5-5	TRBD2	-	TGTGCCAGCAGCTTCGGGGGGATGGAGACGCAGTATTTT	CASSFGGMETQYF
TRBJ2-6	TRBV11-2	-	once	TGTGCCAGCAGCGACACCAGGGAACGGTCTGGGGCCAACGTCCTGACTTTC	CASSDTRERSGANVLTF
TRBJ2-3	TRBV11-3	TRBD2	once	TGTGCCAGCAGCACCATCACCGTGGAGCGGGGTAGCACAGATACGCAGTATTTT	CASSTITVERGSTDTQYF
TRBJ1-5	TRBV7-2	-	-	TGTGCCAGCAGCTTAGTGGGGGGGAGCAATCAGCCCCAGCATTTT	CASSLVGGSNQPQHF
TRBJ2-7	TRBV6-1	TRBD1	-	TGTGCCAGCAGACAGGGGACAAAGGCCTACTTC	CASRQGTKAYF
TRBJ2-3	TRBV6-4	TRBD2	once	TGTGCCAGCAGTGACAGCCCTAGCGGTCGCACAGATACGCAGTATTTT	CASSDSPSGRTDTQYF
TRBJ2-1	TRBV5-4	-	once	TGTGCCAGCAGCTTGGGGCAGGGATTTAGCAATGAGCAGTTCTTC	CASSLGQGFSNEQFF
TRBJ1-2	TRBV2	TRBD1	-	TGTGCCAGCGTCCCGGGACAGGGGAGTCTCTATGGCTACACCTTC	CASVPGQGSLYGYTF
TRBJ1-1	TRBV7-3	TRBD1	-	TGTGCCAGCAGCCAAATCTCAGGGGGAGGGAACACTGAAGCTTTCTTT	CASSQISGGGNTEAFF
TRBJ1-2	TRBV5-6	TRBD1	-	TGTGCCAGCAGCTCCCGGCAGGGGGGCCCTTCGGGTGGGGGCTACACCTTC	CASSSRQGGPSGGGYTF
TRBJ1-1	TRBV6-6	-	-	TGTGCCAGCAGTTCAACAGTGAACACTGAAGCTTTCTTT	CASSSTVNTEAFF
TRBJ2-3	TRBV12-5	TRBD2	-	TGTGCTAGTGGTCCGGGACTAGCGGGGGACACAGATACGCAGTATTTT	CASGPGLAGDTDTQYF
TRBJ2-1	TRBV9	TRBD2	-	TGTGCCAGCAGCGTAGGAGCTAGCGGAAGACAAGTCTCCTACAATGAGCAGTTCTTC	CASSVGASGRQVSYNEQFF
TRBJ2-1	TRBV19	TRBD2	-	TGTGCCAGTAGACCCCCGCGGGGGGGCTCCTACAATGAGCAGTTCTTC	CASRPPRGGSYNEQFF
TRBJ1-5	TRBV9	TRBD1	-	TGTGCCAGCAGCGTGGGGACAGGGGGTGCTCAGCCCCAGCATTTT	CASSVGTGGAQPQHF
TRBJ2-5	TRBV20-1	-	-	TGCAGTGCTACTCAAGAGACCCAGTACTTC	CSATQETQYF
TRBJ1-3	TRBV5-1	TRBD1	-	TGCGCCAGCAGCTGGGGACAGGGGAACACCATATATTTT	CASSWGQGNTIYF
TRBJ1-4	TRBV28	TRBD1	-	TGTGCCAGCAGGACAGGGGGCAGGGATGAAAAACTGTTTTTT	CASRTGGRDEKLFF
TRBJ2-1	TRBV11-2	-	-	TGTGCCAGCAGCTTAGAACCCAATGTGGGGGGTGAGCAGTTCTTC	CASSLEPNVGGEQFF
TRBJ1-1	TRBV7-6	-	-	TGTGCCAGCAGCTTACAGGGAGGCACTGAAGCTTTCTTT	CASSLQGGTEAFF
TRBJ1-2	TRBV7-9	-	-	TGTGCCAGCAGCCGAGCAGGCCAAAACTATGGCTACACCTTC	CASSRAGQNYGYTF
TRBJ2-1	TRBV7-8	TRBD1	-	TGTGCCAGCAGCCAGACAGGGGGCTCCTACAATGAGCAGTTCTTC	CASSQTGGSYNEQFF
TRBJ1-1	TRBV5-4	TRBD1	once	TGTGCCAGCAGCCCCGGGACAGGGGTTGAAGCTTTCTTT	CASSPGTGVEAFF
TRBJ1-3	TRBV5-6	-	-	TGTGCCAGCAGCTGGGCACAGGCTGGAAACACCATATATTTT	CASSWAQAGNTIYF
TRBJ2-7	TRBV19	TRBD2	-	TGTGCCAGTAGTATTCGGACTAGCGGGACCGAGGGCTACGAGCAGTACTTC	CASSIRTSGTEGYEQYF
TRBJ1-1	TRBV18	-	-	TGTGCCAGCTCACCAGGGGCTAGCGACACTGAAGCTTTCTTT	CASSPGASDTEAFF
TRBJ1-2	TRBV19	-	-	TGTGCCAGTAGAACCCGACAGTCAAACTCCTATGGCTACACCTTC	CASRTRQSNSYGYTF
TRBJ1-2	TRBV5-6	TRBD1	-	TGTGCCAGCAGCCACCGGGACAGGGGGCCGGACGGCTACACCTTC	CASSHRDRGPDGYTF
TRBJ1-3	TRBV13	TRBD1	-	TGTGCCAGCAGCCCAATCGGACAGGCCGGCTCTGGAAACACCATATATTTT	CASSPIGQAGSGNTIYF
TRBJ2-7	TRBV6-6	-	-	TGTGCCAGCAGAAACCCCGACAGATCTACTTGGGAGCAGTACTTC	CASRNPDRSTWEQYF
TRBJ2-5	TRBV5-1	-	-	TGCGCCAGCAGCTTGGGGGCAGCACAAGAGACCCAGTACTTC	CASSLGAAQETQYF
TRBJ2-1	TRBV2	-	-	TGTGCCAGCCCTAGCACTCCGGGCAACAATGAGCAGTTCTTC	CASPSTPGNNEQFF
TRBJ2-7	TRBV6-6	TRBD2	few	TGTGCCAGCAGTTACTCGTTCCGAGCGGGGTACGAGCAGTACTTC	CASSYSFRAGYEQYF
TRBJ2-7	TRBV18	-	-	TGTGCCAGCTCACCAGTCGCCCGAGCCTACGAGCAGTACTTC	CASSPVARAYEQYF
TRBJ2-6	TRBV6-6	TRBD1	-	TGTGCCAGCAGTCGACAGGGGGGGGCCAACGTCCTGACTTTC	CASSRQGGANVLTF
TRBJ1-5	TRBV2	TRBD1	-	TGTGCCAGCAGCGGGACAGGGGGCAATCAGCCCCAGCATTTT	CASSGTGGNQPQHF
TRBJ2-2	TRBV6-5	TRBD1	once	TGTGCCAGCATTACTCGACAGGGGACCGGGGAGCTGTTTTTT	CASITRQGTGELFF
TRBJ1-3	TRBV5-1	-	-	TGCGCCAGCAGCTTAGATGTCGGGGGAACTGGAAACACCATATATTTT	CASSLDVGGTGNTIYF
TRBJ1-3	TRBV6-1	-	-	TGTGCCAGCAGTGAAGCGGGCAGGGTTATTGCTGGAAACACCATATATTTT	CASSEAGRVIAGNTIYF
TRBJ1-5	TRBV27	TRBD1	-	TGTGCCAGCAGTTTATTGGGACAGGGGGTGGGGGGCAATCAGCCCCAGCATTTT	CASSLLGQGVGGNQPQHF
TRBJ2-3	TRBV19	-	-	TGTGCCAGCCAGACGGGGGGCCGCGTGAGCACAGATACGCAGTATTTT	CASQTGGRVSTDTQYF
TRBJ2-1	TRBV27	-	once	TGTGCCAGCAGTTTAGGCAGGGTGATCAATGAGCAGTTCTTC	CASSLGRVINEQFF
TRBJ1-6	TRBV18	TRBD1	-	TGTGCCAGCTCATCACTCGGACAGGGTTATATGGATTCACCCCTCCACTTT	CASSSLGQGYMDSPLHF
TRBJ1-1	TRBV11-3	-	-	TGTGCCAGCAGCTTCTCGGGGACTGAAGCTTTCTTT	CASSFSGTEAFF